These 27 T cell receptor beta chains were all obtained from the same sample, sequenced in a study of blood T cell repertoires in COVID-19. The repertoire was sequenced with immunoSEQ multiplex PCR; TCRdb's copy has only in-frame clones and lacks some. The sample contains around 250,000 clones, 86% of which appear only once. What was sequenced was PBMCs or T cells enriched from blood (not recorded which). Receptors were obtained from a woman between 45 and 60 years old who had recovered from COVID-19.

A note on this clone: Different DNA sequences within this sample yield the same CDR3. This chain joins TRBV27 and TRBJ1-5, with D uncertain. Germline-derived CDR1 and CDR2 are MNHEY and SMNVEV (reference sequence). This CDR3 comprises 13 residues. V was trimmed by 3 bases and J by 0 bases, leaving 3 bases between them. The CDR3 reads CASSFSSNQPQHF. CDR3 DNA sequence: TGTGCCAGCAGTTTCTCTAGCAATCAGCCCCAGCATTTT.

V gene TRBV5-4 combines with J gene TRBJ1-2; 7 bases are a match to TRBD1. This CDR3 contains 14 residues. Germline values: CDR1 SGHNT, CDR2 YYREEE (reference sequence). V shed 0 bases, J shed 6 bases, and the junction held 5 bases outside the gene matches. CDR3 bases: TGTGCCAGCAGCTTGGATGACAGGGACCATGGCTACACCTTC. Translating it yields CASSLDDRDHGYTF.

This rearrangement joins TRBV5-5 to TRBJ1-3, with D unclear. Trimming stripped 1 base from V and 3 bases from J, with 11 bases between. Germline loops: CDR1 SGHKS, CDR2 YYEKEE (reference sequence). The CDR3 sequence is 15 residues long. CDR3 sequence (DNA): TGTGCCAGCAGCTTGAGCTTTACCGATGGAAACACCATATATTTT. Residues: CASSLSFTDGNTIYF.

This clone was picked up a small number of times. The rearrangement joins TRBV28 to TRBJ2-7; TRBD2 agrees at 14 bases. Germline V gene data show CDR1 as MDHEN and CDR2 as SYDVKM. V lost 4 bases to trimming and J lost 11 bases; unmatched junction nucleotides: 16. The length of the CDR3 is 17 residues. The CDR3 coding sequence is TGTGCCAGCAGTTCCCCCTCCGGGACTAGCGGGAGAGGTAGGGAGTACTTC. As protein: CASSSPSGTSGRGREYF.

The genes are TRBV28 and TRBJ2-5; no reliable D call. The CDR3 is made up of 10 amino acids. The V gene lost 7 bases and the J gene lost 4 bases, with 4 bases spanning the gap. Germline lookup yields CDR1 MDHEN and CDR2 SYDVKM. CDR3 residues: CASTGETQYF. CDR3 DNA: TGTGCCAGCACCGGAGAGACCCAGTACTTC. Looking up the rest from reference TRBV28 and TRBJ2-5 gives the full variable domain: DVKVTQSSRYLVKRTGEKVFLECVQDMDHENMFWYRQDPGLGLRLIYFSYDVKMKEKGDIPEGYSVSREKKERFSLILESASTNQTSMYLCASTGETQYFGPGTRLLVL.

The rearrangement joins TRBV4-3 to TRBJ1-1; D is uncertain. The V gene's germline CDR1 is LGHNA and CDR2 YSLEER. V lost 0 bases, J lost 0 bases, and 11 bases lay in between. This CDR3 has 16 residues. Here the CDR3 DNA reads TGCGCCAGCAGCCAAGATGTCGTTACAATGAACACTGAAGCTTTCTTT. Amino acids: CASSQDVVTMNTEAFF.

This chain joins TRBV6-2 or TRBV6-3 and TRBJ2-7; TRBD1 might be the D (6 bases). This CDR3 comprises 12 residues. V dropped 2 bases and J dropped 7 bases, with 9 bases sitting between them. CDR1 MNHEY and CDR2 SVGEGT come from the germline V gene. CDR3 DNA sequence: TGTGCCAGCAGTTACGGTAGGGGGGAGCAGTACTTC. Protein: CASSYGRGEQYF.

The rearrangement joins TRBV5-5 to TRBJ2-3; D may be TRBD1 (6 bases). Germline V lookup: CDR1 SGHKS, CDR2 YYEKEE (reference sequence). CDR3 length: 19 residues. Trimming took off 0 bases at V and 2 bases at J, with 22 bases between the two ends. The CDR3 sequence: CASSLVTSGTSPTTDTQYF. CDR3 in DNA: TGTGCCAGCAGCTTGGTTACGTCGGGGACAAGTCCCACCACAGATACGCAGTATTTT.

The J gene is TRBJ2-3, the V gene TRBV11-3, with D perhaps TRBD1 (6 bases). V lost 1 base and J 2 bases, leaving 10 bases between the germline ends. The V gene's germline CDR1 is SGHNT and CDR2 YENEEA. This CDR3 has 15 residues. The DNA of the CDR3 is TGTGCCAGCAGCTTAGTCGTGGGACACACAGATACGCAGTATTTT. This codes for CASSLVVGHTDTQYF.

The chain recombines TRBV7-8 with TRBJ2-5; 7 bases agree with TRBD1. The CDR3 has 15 residues. Germline V gene data show CDR1 as SGHVS and CDR2 as FQNEAQ. V trimming: 4 bases; J trimming: 5 bases; junction bases outside the gene matches: 10. This CDR3 reads CASSSTRTGSETQYF. DNA for the CDR3: TGTGCCAGCAGCTCGACTCGGACAGGTTCTGAGACCCAGTACTTC. Supplemented by reference TRBV7-8 and TRBJ2-5, the full variable domain reads GAGVSQSPRYKVAKRGQDVALRCDPISGHVSLFWYQQALGQGPEFLTYFQNEAQLDKSGLPSDRFFAERPEGSVSTLKIQRTQQEDSAVYLCASSSTRTGSETQYFGPGTRLLVL.

The chain is built from TRBV7-2 and TRBJ2-5; 9 positions match TRBD1. Germline assignment: CDR1 SGHTA and CDR2 FQGNSA. V lost 1 base and J lost 0; bases outside the gene matches: 9. The CDR3 sequence is 18 residues long. The DNA for the CDR3 is TGTGCCAGCAGCTTAGAGGCTCCTGGGACAGGGTACCAAGAGACCCAGTACTTC. Translation: CASSLEAPGTGYQETQYF.

V is TRBV5-6 and J is TRBJ1-1; D remains unclear. The CDR3 loop spans 15 amino acids. Germline V gene sequence: CDR1 SGHDT, CDR2 YYEEEE. V lost 2 bases and J lost 0, with 11 bases in between. The CDR3 nucleotides are TGTGCCAGCAGCTTTCTGCTAAGAATGAACACTGAAGCTTTCTTT. Amino acids: CASSFLLRMNTEAFF.

This clone came up a few times. V gene TRBV4-3 combines with J gene TRBJ2-1, with TRBD2 matching 14 bases. J was trimmed by 9 bases and V by 1 base; bases with no gene match: 2. This CDR3 comprises 15 residues. Germline CDR1 is LGHNA and CDR2 is YSLEER. The CDR3 bases are TGCGCCAGCAGCCAAGGACTAGCGGGAGGGAGTGAGCAGTTCTTC. This codes for CASSQGLAGGSEQFF.

V is TRBV7-9 and J is TRBJ2-7; 10 nucleotides match TRBD2. Unmatched junction bases numbered 6, after V lost 1 base and J lost 6 bases. The CDR3 has 15 amino acids. CDR1 and CDR2 from the germline V gene are SEHNR and FQNEAQ (reference sequence). CDR3 sequence: CASSLGAGGPREQYF. DNA of the CDR3: TGTGCCAGCAGCTTAGGAGCGGGAGGGCCCCGCGAGCAGTACTTC.

This sequence joins TRBV12-3 or TRBV12-4 and TRBJ1-2; TRBD1 matches at 7 bases. Trimming removed 9 bases from V and 8 bases from J; junction bases left unmatched: 12. CDR3 length: 13 amino acids. In DNA form, the CDR3 reads TGTGCCAGTACAAGACAGGGTGCTTGGGGCTACACCTTC. Protein: CASTRQGAWGYTF.

The chain carries TRBV6-5 and TRBJ1-2, with D unresolved. From germline, CDR1 is MNHEY and CDR2 SVGAGI. This CDR3 is built from 12 residues. The ends were cut back, 8 bases at V and 5 bases at J, with 12 bases in the middle. DNA for the CDR3: TGTGCCAGCGGGCAGCCCTATTATGGCTACACCTTC. Translation: CASGQPYYGYTF.

The chain employs TRBV30 and TRBJ1-1; perhaps TRBD1 as D (5 bases). Trimming removed 0 bases from V and 7 bases from J, with 12 bases in between. This CDR3 is 13 amino acids long. CDR1 is GTSNPN, CDR2 SVGIG, per germline (reference sequence). In DNA form, the CDR3 reads TGTGCCTGGAGTGTACTAAGGGGAAGTGAAGCTTTCTTT. Translated: CAWSVLRGSEAFF.

V usage is TRBV18 and J usage is TRBJ2-3, with D possibly matching TRBD2 (7 bases). The CDR3 spans 17 residues. V was trimmed by 2 bases and J by 4 bases, leaving 19 bases between them. The germline CDR1 and CDR2 sequences are KGHSH and LQKENI. As DNA, the CDR3 is TGTGCCAGCTCACCAAGAGGGGGAGGGCCTGGTTCAGATACGCAGTATTTT. Its protein product is CASSPRGGGPGSDTQYF.

This clone turned up a few times. This rearrangement joins TRBV27 to TRBJ1-2, with TRBD1 identical over 8 bases. CDR1 and CDR2 from the germline V gene are MNHEY and SMNVEV (reference sequence). CDR3 size: 14 residues. V lost 6 bases, J lost 4 bases, and 7 bases stayed unmatched. The CDR3 DNA follows: TGTGCCAGCAGGGAACAGGGGGGTAGCTATGGCTACACCTTC. Protein: CASREQGGSYGYTF.

The J gene is TRBJ2-1, the V gene TRBV7-2, with D unclear. CDR1 SGHTA and CDR2 FQGNSA come from the germline V gene. The CDR3 length is 14 residues. Trimming removed 3 bases from V and 0 bases from J, with 6 bases in between. CDR3 sequence reads: CASSFGGSYNEQFF. DNA of the CDR3: TGTGCCAGCAGCTTTGGCGGCTCCTACAATGAGCAGTTCTTC.

This clone has just one count. The CDR3: CASSPRDTTGELFF. For the CDR3, the DNA is TGTGCCAGCAGCCCCCGGGACACCACCGGGGAGCTGTTTTTT. The chain uses TRBV11-3 and TRBJ2-2; a weak D match, TRBD1 (6 bases). V shed 5 bases and J shed 4 bases, with 11 bases lying between them. Germline V gives CDR1 SGHNT, CDR2 YENEEA. CDR3 size: 14 residues.

The V and J genes are TRBV7-3 and TRBJ1-1; no firm D call. The CDR3 runs 14 residues. The V gene's germline CDR1 is SGHTA and CDR2 FQGTGA. Trimming removed 7 bases at V and 3 bases at J, with 15 bases between. For the CDR3, the DNA is TGTGCCAGCACCCTGACTCAATCGGACACTGAAGCTTTCTTT. Protein product: CASTLTQSDTEAFF.

In nucleotides, the CDR3 is TGTGCCAGCAGTGCAACCGGGACAGGTTCCTACGAGCAGTACTTC. Residues: CASSATGTGSYEQYF. This chain joins TRBV9 and TRBJ2-7; 8 nucleotides agree with TRBD1. This CDR3 has 15 amino acids. The germline gives CDR1 SGDLS, CDR2 YYNGEE. The J segment lost 1 base and the V segment lost 5 bases, leaving 8 bases of the junction unmatched.

This chain uses TRBV20-1 with TRBJ1-5; 7 bases are a match to TRBD1. CDR3 size: 14 residues. Germline CDR1 reads DFQATT; CDR2 reads SNEGSKA (reference sequence). The V and J ends lost 3 bases and 0 bases, in that order; junction bases with no gene match: 2. Here the CDR3 reads CSASRTGSNQPQHF. CDR3 bases: TGCAGTGCTAGTAGGACAGGTAGCAATCAGCCCCAGCATTTT.

The sample holds a few counts of this clone. This chain uses TRBV6-2 or TRBV6-3 with TRBJ2-2; 14 nucleotides line up with TRBD2. This CDR3 is built from 15 residues. J gave up 6 bases and V 6 bases, and 3 bases lay outside the gene matches. The germline gives CDR1 MNHEY, CDR2 SVGEGT. The CDR3: CASSLGLAGAGELFF. For the CDR3, the DNA is TGTGCCAGCAGCCTGGGACTAGCGGGAGCCGGGGAGCTGTTTTTT.

The chain joins TRBV5-4 to TRBJ2-7, with a possible D match to TRBD1 (6 bases). The CDR3 runs to 14 residues. Trimming took off 4 bases at V and 0 bases at J, with 11 bases between the two ends. Germline V gene lookup returns CDR1 SGHNT and CDR2 YYREEE (reference sequence). The CDR3 bases are TGTGCCAGCAGCCCCAGGGGTAGCTCCTACGAGCAGTACTTC. Its protein product is CASSPRGSSYEQYF.

This chain uses TRBV10-1 with TRBJ1-2; TRBD1 matches 7 bases. In germline, CDR1 is WNHNN, CDR2 SYGVQD (reference sequence). After removal of 2 bases from V and 8 bases from J, the junction contained 26 bases not matched to a gene. The CDR3 covers 20 residues. CDR3 in DNA: TGCGCCAGCAGTGAGGCGCGACAACAGGGAAAAAGACAGGGAATTAGGGGCTACACCTTC. It encodes CASSEARQQGKRQGIRGYTF.